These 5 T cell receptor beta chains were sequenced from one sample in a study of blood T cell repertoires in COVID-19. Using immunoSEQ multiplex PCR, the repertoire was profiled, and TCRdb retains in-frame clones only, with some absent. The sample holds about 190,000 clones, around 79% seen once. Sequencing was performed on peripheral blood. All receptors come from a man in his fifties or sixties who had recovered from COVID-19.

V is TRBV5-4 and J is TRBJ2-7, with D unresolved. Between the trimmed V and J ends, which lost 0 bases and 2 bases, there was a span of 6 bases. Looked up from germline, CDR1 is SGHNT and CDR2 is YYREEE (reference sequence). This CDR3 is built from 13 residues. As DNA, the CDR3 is TGTGCCAGCAGCTTGGGAGTGCCCTACGAGCAGTACTTC. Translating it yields CASSLGVPYEQYF.

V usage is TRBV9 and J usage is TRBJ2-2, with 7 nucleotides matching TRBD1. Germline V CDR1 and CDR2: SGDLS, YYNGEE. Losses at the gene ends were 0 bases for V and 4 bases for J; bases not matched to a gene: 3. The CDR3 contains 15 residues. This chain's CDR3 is CASSVEGAVTGELFF. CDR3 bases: TGTGCCAGCAGCGTAGAGGGGGCGGTCACCGGGGAGCTGTTTTTT. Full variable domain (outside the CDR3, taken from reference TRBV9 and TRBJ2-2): DSGVTQTPKHLITATGQRVTLRCSPRSGDLSVYWYQQSLDQGLQFLIQYYNGEERAKGNILERFSAQQFPDLHSELNLSSLELGDSALYFCASSVEGAVTGELFFGEGSRLTVL.

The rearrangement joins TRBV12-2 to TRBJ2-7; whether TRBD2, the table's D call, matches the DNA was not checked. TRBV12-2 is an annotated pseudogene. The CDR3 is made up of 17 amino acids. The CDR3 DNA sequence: TGTGCAAGTCGCTCAACAATAGCGGGGGTTGGTTGGGACGAGCAGTACTTC. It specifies CASRSTIAGVGWDEQYF.

CDR3 amino acids: CASSQRDRLIADGYTF. The CDR3 DNA is TGTGCCAGCAGCCAGAGGGACAGGTTGATCGCCGATGGCTACACCTTC. The V and J genes are TRBV14 and TRBJ1-2; 8 bases are shared with TRBD1. CDR1 and CDR2 (germline): SGHDN, FVKESK. The ends lost 3 bases at V and 6 bases at J; junction bases unmatched: 12. The CDR3 extends over 16 amino acids.

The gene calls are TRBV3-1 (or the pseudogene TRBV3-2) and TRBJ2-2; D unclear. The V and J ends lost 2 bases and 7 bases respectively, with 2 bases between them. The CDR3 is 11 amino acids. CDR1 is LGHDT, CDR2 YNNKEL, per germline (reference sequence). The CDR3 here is CASSQRGELFF. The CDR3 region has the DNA TGTGCCAGCAGCCAACGCGGGGAGCTGTTTTTT.